What follows is one T cell receptor (beta chain) and its context. Its antigen remains undetermined. The input lacks base qualities; no much larger clone sits a single base away. The data stem from a study of cytomegalovirus exposure and HLA in healthy donors (dated by TCRdb to about 2017). Study-wide context: According to a later analysis, the roughly 120 validation repertoires were produced on the same platform as the approximately 600 repertoires of the first cohort. The study aimed to test whether cataloging public T cell receptors could reveal signatures of past pathogen exposure. To predict cytomegalovirus infection status, the study combined high-throughput TCR immunosequencing, statistical association of individual TCRs with disease status, and machine learning. A separate validation cohort of roughly 120 different subjects was used in addition to the 666-subject first cohort.

The donors belonged to the validation cohort of around 110 subjects, which was separate from the roughly 680-subject first cohort. Libraries were prepared through the immunoSEQ multiplex PCR assay. Turning to the authors' computational methods: A statistical classification framework was developed to diagnose cytomegalovirus status using the catalog of TCR beta chain sequences. TCRdb retrieved this table from immuneACCESS and kept in-frame rearrangements only. Not all clones are present; in checked studies, unresolved V genes account for under half, and no reason is known for the remainder. The V and J calls and clone size are taken from that table; D and trimming were inferred from the DNA. The sample table lists more than 150,000 clones, approximately 80% of them with a count of one. The ten most abundant clones make up roughly 6.5% of the sample. The junction shows trimming of 2 bases on V and 4 bases on J, plus 14 bases between the germline ends. Including the terminal cysteine and phenylalanine, the CDR3 comprises 16 residues. Only the CDR3 DNA is retained, 48 bases long and in frame from the first base. The germline V gene encodes CDR1 MDHEN and CDR2 SYDVKM.

Study-wide conclusions, independent of this receptor: Most TCR sequences were observed very rarely across donors, whereas some public TCRs were present in many individuals. The classifier was reported to diagnose cytomegalovirus status with high specificity and sensitivity in both the original and validation cohorts. The validation cohort had no HLA typing available for a later analysis, so co-occurrence within that cohort was assessed over all 120 or so repertoires. A total of around 150 TCR beta chains were listed by the study as associated with cytomegalovirus. A few of the identified cytomegalovirus-associated TCR beta chains were confirmed in vitro to be specific for cytomegalovirus antigens. Of the cluster scores, approximately 94% were above 0 in a later analysis, which found that TCRs clustered in the first cohort also tended to co-occur in the 110 or so validation repertoires. According to the authors, the approach could potentially be generalized to other disease states and immunological phenotypes.

The sequenced sample consisted of PBMCs. The clonotype originates from a man between 18 and 29 years old in good health and CMV-seropositive. In this chain, TRBV28 is recombined with TRBJ1-4, with no D gene named confidently. Here is the DNA: TGTGCCAGCAGTTTACTAGGCGGGTCCTTTAATGAAAAACTGTTTTTT. It specifies CASSLLGGSFNEKLFF. The entire variable domain, with the stretches around the CDR3 drawn from the reference TRBV28 and TRBJ1-4 proteins, is DVKVTQSSRYLVKRTGEKVFLECVQDMDHENMFWYRQDPGLGLRLIYFSYDVKMKEKGDIPEGYSVSREKKERFSLILESASTNQTSMYLCASSLLGGSFNEKLFFGSGTQLSVL.